This TCR beta chain was recovered during a study of Ad26.COV2.S vaccination and SARS-CoV-2 variants. Study results and limitations: Total T cell responses may have been underestimated by the TCR breadth and depth analyses.

The treatment is: 19 received Ad26.COV2.S at low or high dose, single or two shots; about 5 received placebo; per-sample allocation not given. Following the first vaccine or placebo injection, samples were taken on day 63. Germline V gene lookup returns CDR1 GTSNPN and CDR2 SVGIG (reference sequence). The CDR3 totals 14 residues. V shed 4 bases and J 9 bases; nucleotides not matched to a gene: 11. The protocol was immunoSEQ multiplex PCR, while the TCRdb copy is restricted to in-frame clones and leaves out a portion. The sample records approximately 480,000 clones, roughly nine tenths being singletons. For this clone: Antigen specificity is unknown.

This clonotype was obtained from a person aged 18-60 years who received the Ad26.COV2.S COVID-19 vaccine or a placebo. This specimen consisted of peripheral blood, obtained in a trial of Ad26.COV2.S vaccine versus placebo. The chain carries TRBV30 and TRBJ1-4; 7 bases align to TRBD1. The chain's CDR3 is CAWTYRDRLQKLFF. CDR3 sequence (DNA): TGTGCCTGGACTTACCGGGACAGATTGCAAAAACTGTTTTTT.